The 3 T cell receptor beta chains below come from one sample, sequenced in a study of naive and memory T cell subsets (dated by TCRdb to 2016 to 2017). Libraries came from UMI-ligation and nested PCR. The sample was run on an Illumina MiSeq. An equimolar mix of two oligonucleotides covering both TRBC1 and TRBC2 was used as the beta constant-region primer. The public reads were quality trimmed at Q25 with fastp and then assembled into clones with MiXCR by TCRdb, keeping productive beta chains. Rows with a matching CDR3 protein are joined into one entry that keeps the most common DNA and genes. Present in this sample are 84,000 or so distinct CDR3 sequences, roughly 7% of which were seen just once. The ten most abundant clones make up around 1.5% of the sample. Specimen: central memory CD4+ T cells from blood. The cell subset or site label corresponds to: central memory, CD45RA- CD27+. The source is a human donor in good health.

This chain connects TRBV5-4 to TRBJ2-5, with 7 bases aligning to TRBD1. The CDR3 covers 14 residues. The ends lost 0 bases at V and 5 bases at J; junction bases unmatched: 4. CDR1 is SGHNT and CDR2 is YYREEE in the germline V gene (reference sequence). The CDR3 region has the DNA TGTGCCAGCAGCTTGGCGGTAGGGGGCGAGACCCAGTACTTC. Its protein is CASSLAVGGETQYF.

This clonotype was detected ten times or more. This chain's CDR3 is CSALLAGGLAGELFF. CDR3 DNA: TGCAGCGCACTACTAGCGGGAGGGCTTGCCGGGGAGCTGTTTTTT. The V and J genes are TRBV29-1 and TRBJ2-2, with 13 bases aligning to TRBD2. Losses at the gene ends were 7 bases for V and 6 bases for J; bases not matched to a gene: 8. This CDR3 contains 15 residues. The V gene's germline CDR1 is SQVTM and CDR2 ANQGSEA.

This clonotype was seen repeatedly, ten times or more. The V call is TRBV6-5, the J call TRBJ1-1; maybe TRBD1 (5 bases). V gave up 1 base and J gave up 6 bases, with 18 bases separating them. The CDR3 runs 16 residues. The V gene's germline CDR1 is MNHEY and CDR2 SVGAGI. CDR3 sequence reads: CASSYWGPSLRAEAFF. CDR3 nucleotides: TGTGCCAGCAGTTACTGGGGCCCAAGCCTTCGAGCTGAAGCTTTCTTT.